This TCR beta chain was identified during a study of OX40 agonist ivuxolimab in advanced cancers. Clones were sequenced by immunoSEQ multiplex PCR, and TCRdb holds only the in-frame ones, with some missing. Found here are tens of thousands of clones, over 75% of them singletons; the top ten hold over 0.35%. The germline V gene encodes CDR1 SGDLS and CDR2 YYNGEE. The length of the CDR3 is 13 residues. Deletions cut 0 bases from V and 8 bases from J, with 11 bases between. J is TRBJ1-2 and V is TRBV9; possibly TRBD1 for D (5 bases). The source material was CD4+ or CD8+ T cells sorted from blood, sampled in a trial of the OX40 agonist ivuxolimab. The TCR sequence derives from an adult with an advanced solid tumor such as melanoma, head and neck, liver or kidney cancer. The DNA for the CDR3 is TGTGCCAGCAGCGTAGTCCAGGGAGGGGGCTACACCTTC. This encodes CASSVVQGGGYTF.